These 31 T cell receptor beta chains were all obtained from the same sample, sequenced in a study of regulatory T cells in long-lasting Graves disease. Construction of the TCR beta libraries employed iRepertoire HTBI primers in conjunction with Arm-PCR of CDR3 regions. TCRdb processed the multiplex PCR reads anew with MiXCR; each CDR3 protein has one entry. The sample holds 400,000 to 500,000 distinct CDR3 sequences, 12% to 15% seen once. Time point meaning: newly diagnosed GD, antithyroid drugs for less than 3 months. Extracted PBMC RNA gave rise to the TCR library. The data were also submitted as part of a second study, on T cells in Graves' hyperthyroidism and ophthalmopathy.

The starting material was peripheral blood mononuclear cells (PBMCs), obtained at new diagnosis, from a patient treated with antithyroid drugs. These receptors all stem from a woman between 50 and 59 years old with Graves disease.

This clonotype has a count of ten or more. CDR3 region: CASSLPGLPSYEQYF. CDR3 nucleotides: TGTGCCAGCAGCTTACCGGGACTACCCTCCTACGAGCAGTACTTC. The gene calls are TRBV11-2 and TRBJ2-7, with 7 bases lining up with TRBD2. This CDR3 has 15 amino acids. V was clipped by 2 bases and J by 0 bases; unmatched bases: 4. Germline CDR1 reads SGHAT; CDR2 reads FQNNGV. Full variable domain (outside the CDR3, taken from reference TRBV11-2 and TRBJ2-7): EAGVAQSPRYKIIEKRQSVAFWCNPISGHATLYWYQQILGQGPKLLIQFQNNGVVDDSQLPKDRFSAERLKGVDSTLKIQPAKLEDSAVYLCASSLPGLPSYEQYFGPGTRLTVT.

This clonotype was seen at least ten times. The V gene is TRBV3-1, the J gene TRBJ1-1; unclear D gene. Trimming cost V 4 bases and J 7 bases, with 13 bases left between them. In germline, CDR1 is LGHDT, CDR2 YNNKEL (reference sequence). The CDR3 runs to 13 residues. CDR3 bases: TGTGCCAGCAGCCCCCTAGGACCGCTTGAAGCTTTCTTT. Amino acids: CASSPLGPLEAFF. Full variable domain (remainder filled in from reference TRBV3-1 and TRBJ1-1): DTAVSQTPKYLVTQMGNDKSIKCEQNLGHDTMYWYKQDSKKFLKIMFSYNNKELIINETVPNRFSPKSPDKAHLNLHINSLELGDSAVYFCASSPLGPLEAFFGQGTRLTVV.

This clonotype appeared many times. The chain combines TRBV29-1 with TRBJ2-7; 9 bases are shared with TRBD1. The CDR3 spans 14 residues. Germline V gene data show CDR1 as SQVTM and CDR2 as ANQGSEA. With V trimmed by 2 bases and J by 5 bases, 7 bases remained unmatched. The CDR3 region has the DNA TGCAGCGTTGAATTGAGGGGACAGGGCCACGAGCAGTACTTC. Translating gives CSVELRGQGHEQYF.

This clonotype was observed a few times. The chain employs TRBV30 and TRBJ1-5; D unresolved. V lost 0 bases and J 4 bases, leaving 10 bases between the germline ends. There are 14 residues in the CDR3. CDR1 GTSNPN and CDR2 SVGIG come from the germline V gene (reference sequence). In DNA, the CDR3 is TGTGCCTGGAGTGTACTAGGGAGGAATCAGCCCCAGCATTTT. This gives the protein CAWSVLGRNQPQHF.

This clonotype showed up just a few times. A read error may explain this, as a much larger clone is one base away. The chain employs TRBV29-1 and TRBJ2-7, with D possibly being TRBD1 (6 bases). CDR3 length: 14 residues. The germline gives CDR1 SQVTM, CDR2 ANQGSEA. CDR3 nucleotides: TGCGGCGTTGAAGATCAAGGGGGTCGTAACGAGCAGTACTTC. Residues: CGVEDQGGRNEQYF.

Only a few counts were recorded for this clonotype. The chain carries TRBV5-1 and TRBJ2-7; D is unclear. The germline V and J ends were trimmed by 1 base and 0 bases, with 11 bases remaining between them. The CDR3 contains 15 residues. Germline-derived CDR1 and CDR2 are SGHRS and YFSETQ. CDR3 coding DNA: TGCGCCAGCAGCTTGAACGGCGGTTCCTCCTACGAGCAGTACTTC. Translated: CASSLNGGSSYEQYF.

This clonotype was recorded at least ten times. The chain links TRBV11-2 to TRBJ1-1; D gene uncertain. V was trimmed by 5 bases and J by 1 base, leaving 8 bases between them. The CDR3 totals 13 residues. The germline V gene has CDR1 SGHAT and CDR2 FQNNGV. CDR3 loop: CASSRAENTEAFF. CDR3 nucleotide sequence: TGTGCCAGCAGCCGGGCGGAGAACACTGAAGCTTTCTTT.

V and J are TRBV27 and TRBJ1-6; the D is unclear. Trimming pared 5 bases from V and 0 bases from J, leaving 14 bases between. CDR3 length: 17 amino acids. Germline assignment: CDR1 MNHEY and CDR2 SMNVEV (reference sequence). The CDR3 sequence: CASSLSAESSYNSPLHF. CDR3 coding DNA: TGTGCCAGCAGTCTCTCCGCGGAAAGCTCCTATAATTCACCCCTCCACTTT.

This chain uses TRBV28 with TRBJ1-5; 11 bases map to TRBD1. CDR1 is MDHEN, CDR2 SYDVKM, per germline. J was trimmed by 5 bases and V by 10 bases; bases with no gene match: 13. CDR3 length equals 16 residues. CDR3 protein: CATKSTRDRGYQPQHF. In DNA, the CDR3 is TGTGCCACCAAATCGACCCGGGACAGGGGGTATCAGCCCCAGCATTTT. Based on the CDR3 plus reference TRBV28 and TRBJ1-5, the full variable domain is DVKVTQSSRYLVKRTGEKVFLECVQDMDHENMFWYRQDPGLGLRLIYFSYDVKMKEKGDIPEGYSVSREKKERFSLILESASTNQTSMYLCATKSTRDRGYQPQHFGDGTRLSIL.

This clonotype was seen ten or more times. The rearrangement joins TRBV2 to TRBJ2-1, with 10 bases matching TRBD2. This CDR3 has 13 amino acids. Trimming took 7 bases from V and 9 from J; bases not matched to a gene: 6. CDR1 is SNHLY, CDR2 FYNNEI, per germline. The CDR3 coding sequence is TGTGCCAGCAATCTAGCGGGAGCGGTTGAGCAGTTCTTC. The encoded protein is CASNLAGAVEQFF.

The chain uses TRBV20-1 and TRBJ2-7; TRBD2 aligns across 8 bases. The CDR3 contains 16 residues. The trim removed 1 base at V and 7 bases at J, leaving 15 bases unmatched. Germline V gene data show CDR1 as DFQATT and CDR2 as SNEGSKA (reference sequence). CDR3 nucleotide sequence: TGCAGTGCTAGAGCGAGTAGCGGGACACTCCCGGAAGAGCAGTACTTC. Protein product: CSARASSGTLPEEQYF.

V gene TRBV6-1 combines with J gene TRBJ2-7; 8 bases are a match to TRBD2. Germline-derived CDR1 and CDR2 are MNHNS and SASEGT. V lost 8 bases, J lost 5 bases, and 17 bases stayed unmatched. CDR3 length equals 16 residues. CDR3 residues: CASRRQAGAMFDEQYF. The CDR3 DNA reads TGTGCCAGCCGAAGGCAAGCGGGAGCTATGTTCGACGAGCAGTACTTC.

This clonotype has a handful of counts. The chain links TRBV27 to TRBJ2-1; D is unresolved. Germline CDR1 reads MNHEY; CDR2 reads SMNVEV (reference sequence). V lost 7 bases and J 0 bases, leaving 19 bases between the germline ends. The CDR3 is 17 residues long. The chain's CDR3 is CASTTVRYRSSYNEQFF. CDR3 bases: TGTGCCAGCACCACGGTCCGGTATAGGAGCTCCTACAATGAGCAGTTCTTC.

The rearrangement uses TRBV12-5 and TRBJ2-2; no firm D call. Germline CDR1 is LGHNT and CDR2 is FRNRAP. The CDR3 extends over 12 amino acids. V was trimmed by 4 bases and J by 9 bases, leaving 9 bases between them. CDR3 loop: CASGYHRRELFF. For the CDR3, the DNA is TGTGCTAGTGGTTATCACCGGAGGGAGCTGTTTTTT.

This clonotype has at least ten counts. The CDR3, as DNA: TGCAGTGCCGAGCCGGGACAGGGGGTGGGGGAGACCCAGTACTTC. This codes for CSAEPGQGVGETQYF. The genes are TRBV20-1 and TRBJ2-5, with 11 positions matching TRBD1. Trimming took 6 bases from V and 5 from J; bases not matched to a gene: 11. The germline gives CDR1 DFQATT, CDR2 SNEGSKA (reference sequence). The CDR3 is made up of 15 amino acids.

This clonotype has more than one count but fewer than ten. This rearrangement joins TRBV30 to TRBJ2-7, with D perhaps matching TRBD1 or TRBD2 (5 bases each). The CDR3 covers 13 residues. From germline, CDR1 is GTSNPN and CDR2 SVGIG (reference sequence). The ends were cut back, 6 bases at V and 3 bases at J, with 15 bases in the middle. CDR3 in DNA: TGTGCCTGCACCGGGGACCGATTCTACGAGCAGTACTTC. Translated, it gives CACTGDRFYEQYF.

This clonotype was seen at least ten times. The CDR3 sequence: CASSLAGNEQYF. CDR3 sequence (DNA): TGTGCCAGCAGCTTAGCTGGAAACGAGCAGTACTTC. V gene TRBV11-2 combines with J gene TRBJ2-7; D gene ambiguous. The CDR3 totals 12 residues. Trimming pared 1 base from V and 5 bases from J, leaving 6 bases between. Germline CDR1 reads SGHAT; CDR2 reads FQNNGV.

This clonotype was seen at least ten times. This rearrangement joins TRBV7-9 to TRBJ2-7, with D possibly matching TRBD1 (5 bases). The CDR3 has 14 residues. Trimming left V 4 bases short and J 3 bases short, with 13 bases between. Germline V gene lookup returns CDR1 SEHNR and CDR2 FQNEAQ (reference sequence). CDR3: CASSSSTVLYEQYF. The CDR3 nucleotides are TGTGCCAGCAGCTCCTCGACAGTCCTCTACGAGCAGTACTTC. The full variable domain, in which reference TRBV7-9 and TRBJ2-7 provide the parts outside the CDR3, is DTGVSQNPRHKITKRGQNVTFRCDPISEHNRLYWYRQTLGQGPEFLTYFQNEAQLEKSRLLSDRFSAERPKGSFSTLEIQRTEQGDSAMYLCASSSSTVLYEQYFGPGTRLTVT.

This clonotype was seen only a few times. V usage is TRBV24-1 and J usage is TRBJ2-3; the match to TRBD1 covers 9 bases. The V and J ends lost 5 bases and 4 bases, in that order; junction bases with no gene match: 3. This CDR3 is built from 14 residues. The germline V gene has CDR1 KGHDR and CDR2 SFDVKD. CDR3 residues: CATSGDRVSDTQYF. CDR3 in DNA: TGTGCCACCAGTGGGGACAGGGTTTCAGATACGCAGTATTTT.

V is TRBV24-1 and J is TRBJ1-2, with 9 positions matching TRBD1. The CDR3 has 14 residues. V lost 4 bases, J lost 7 bases, and 6 bases stayed unmatched. CDR1 is KGHDR and CDR2 is SFDVKD in the germline V gene. For the CDR3, the DNA is TGTGCCACCAGTGAGACCGACAGGGGGGGTGGCTACACCTTC. Translation: CATSETDRGGGYTF.

This clonotype was observed a few times. This chain uses TRBV11-2 with TRBJ1-6, with a possible D match to TRBD1 (6 bases). V lost 5 bases, J lost 10 bases, and 24 bases lay in between. The CDR3 is 17 residues long. CDR1 SGHAT and CDR2 FQNNGV come from the germline V gene. CDR3 sequence: CASSTSEGGGRGSPLHF. CDR3 DNA: TGTGCCAGCAGCACCTCCGAGGGCGGGGGGCGCGGGTCACCCCTCCACTTT.

This clonotype was counted between two and nine times. The chain uses TRBV3-1 and TRBJ2-5; 11 bases align to TRBD1. CDR1 and CDR2 (germline): LGHDT, YNNKEL (reference sequence). J was trimmed by 5 bases and V by 0 bases; bases with no gene match: 5. This CDR3 has 16 amino acids. The CDR3 nucleotides read TGTGCCAGCAGCCAAGACTGGACAGGGGGCCTGGAGACCCAGTACTTC. Protein product: CASSQDWTGGLETQYF.

Note on this clonotype: At one end, the junction sequence differs from germline, possibly due to a read error. V usage is TRBV18 and J usage is TRBJ1-5; D may be TRBD1 (6 bases). Germline lookup yields CDR1 KGHSH and CDR2 LQKENI. The CDR3 extends over 18 amino acids. DNA of the CDR3: TGTGTCAGCTCATCTACACAGGGTCTAGGTGCAAGCAATCAGCCCCAGCATTTT. Encoded protein: CVSSSTQGLGASNQPQHF.

This clonotype was counted at least ten times. The chain joins TRBV12-3 or TRBV12-4 to TRBJ2-7; perhaps D is TRBD1 or TRBD2 (5 bases each). The V and J ends lost 3 bases and 6 bases respectively, with 9 bases between them. The CDR3 consists of 12 residues. CDR3 in DNA: TGTGCCAGCAGTTTTGGGGGTCTCGAGCAGTACTTC. As protein: CASSFGGLEQYF.

The chain couples TRBV7-9 to TRBJ2-3; no reliable D call. The V and J ends lost 6 bases and 1 base respectively, with 17 bases between them. The CDR3 totals 16 residues. The germline V gene encodes CDR1 SEHNR and CDR2 FQNEAQ (reference sequence). In nucleotides, the CDR3 is TGTGCCAGCAGTGACCCCTACTTTTTCGGCACAGATACGCAGTATTTT. Encoded protein: CASSDPYFFGTDTQYF.

J is TRBJ2-5 and V is TRBV4-1; either TRBD1 or TRBD2 may fit D (5 bases each). Trimming took 7 bases from V and 2 from J, leaving 20 bases between them. Germline CDR1 is MGHRA and CDR2 is YSYEKL. This CDR3 spans 16 amino acids. The CDR3 nucleotides read TGCGCCAGCAACCGCGCTCGGGACGGATCTCAAGAGACCCAGTACTTC. Amino acids: CASNRARDGSQETQYF.

This clonotype was seen only a few times. The chain carries TRBV29-1 and TRBJ2-2, with D unresolved. Between the trimmed V and J ends, which lost 3 bases and 4 bases, there was a span of 3 bases. The CDR3 sequence is 11 residues long. The germline V gene has CDR1 SQVTM and CDR2 ANQGSEA. The chain's CDR3 is CSVEVTGELFF. DNA of the CDR3: TGCAGCGTTGAGGTCACCGGGGAGCTGTTTTTT.

Comment on this clonotype: At one boundary the junction diverges from the germline segment, which might be a read error. This rearrangement joins TRBV7-9 to TRBJ2-2; 7 positions agree with TRBD2. The length of the CDR3 is 17 residues. Germline CDR1 and CDR2: SEHNR and FQNEAQ (reference sequence). CDR3 sequence reads: CASTPPGGEGFTGGLFF. The CDR3 DNA reads as TGTGCCAGCACCCCCCCGGGGGGTGAGGGATTCACCGGGGGGCTGTTTTTT.

Only a few counts were recorded for this clonotype. The rearrangement joins TRBV6-1 to TRBJ2-3; D may be TRBD1 or TRBD2 (5 bases each). Germline CDR1 reads MNHNS; CDR2 reads SASEGT. Trimming took off 6 bases at V and 2 bases at J, with 15 bases between the two ends. CDR3 length: 15 residues. The DNA of the CDR3 is TGTGCCAGCAGCAGGGAGATAGGGTTCACAGATACGCAGTATTTT. Its protein product is CASSREIGFTDTQYF.

The table lists this clonotype with many counts. CDR3 nucleotide sequence: TGTGCCAGCTCACCCGACAGGGTGGGCCCAGATACGCAGTATTTT. The encoded protein is CASSPDRVGPDTQYF. The chain uses TRBV18 and TRBJ2-3; TRBD1 matches at 7 bases. Looked up from germline, CDR1 is KGHSH and CDR2 is LQKENI. The J segment lost 4 bases and the V segment lost 3 bases, leaving 7 bases of the junction unmatched. The CDR3 runs to 15 residues.

This clonotype was detected ten times or more. V gene TRBV2 combines with J gene TRBJ2-7, with D possibly TRBD2 on 5 matching bases. The CDR3 is made up of 15 amino acids. V lost 4 bases and J 6 bases, leaving 19 bases between the germline ends. CDR1 and CDR2 from the germline V gene are SNHLY and FYNNEI. The CDR3 nucleotides read TGTGCCAGCAGTGGTTTTATCGGGGTCCCACTCGAGCAGTACTTC. Encoded protein: CASSGFIGVPLEQYF.